The clone carrying this TCR beta chain has at least ten counts. No antigen is known for it. V lost 0 bases to trimming and J lost 3 bases, with 7 bases between them. In germline, CDR1 is SGDLS, CDR2 YYNGEE. This CDR3 contains 13 residues. Time point meaning: persistent/refractory GD, antithyroid drugs over 5 years with positive TRAb. With RNA extracted from PBMCs as input, the TCR library was made. A volume of approximately 9 milliliters of peripheral blood was collected in EDTA tubes. The data are from a study of regulatory T cells in long-lasting Graves disease. Study-level information: With positive TSH receptor antibodies and over 5 years of antithyroid drugs, Graves' disease was considered persistent. Findings of the study overall: Persistent disease exhibited a predilection for TRBV28, TRBJ1-2 and TRBJ2-5.

iRepertoire HTBI primers and Arm-PCR of CDR3 regions built TCR beta libraries. TCRdb redid the calling of the multiplex PCR reads with MiXCR, one entry per CDR3 protein. The data hold under 350,000 distinct CDR3 sequences, with around 20% observed a single time. Sequenced material: peripheral blood mononuclear cells (PBMCs), taken when the disease was refractory, from a patient treated with antithyroid drugs. The source is a female donor with Graves disease. V gene TRBV9 combines with J gene TRBJ2-7; D not certain. CDR3 nucleotide sequence: TGTGCCAGCAGCGTAGGTAGCAGCTACGAGCAGTACTTC. Amino acids: CASSVGSSYEQYF.